Listed below are T cell receptor beta chains from one sample, sequenced in a study of shared clonotypes between healthy human individuals. Data came from immunoSEQ multiplex PCR; TCRdb stores just in-frame clones and leaves some out. Of hundreds of thousands of clones in the sample, 74% were seen once. What was sequenced was memory CD4+ T cells sorted from blood. The receptors come from a woman in her thirties in good health. Each CDR3 is given with its conserved first and last residue. Size is stated for part of the rows, as once, few or many counts, or as a class when the clone is expanded.

V	size	CDR3
TRBV28	.	CASSATPLYEQYF
TRBV7-9	few	CASSPSTDTQYF
TRBV28	.	CATLPAGARTEAQYF
TRBV5-1	few	CASSNQRGPYNEQFF
TRBV4-1	.	CASSPLGAGRNTGELFF
TRBV6-1	.	CASSEGLDPSPYEQYF
TRBV5-1	.	CASSLNPRGYEQYF
TRBV27	.	CASSLAGGLYEQYF
TRBV5-1	.	CASSDARGYGYTF
TRBV7-9	.	CASSSTGGNTEAFF
TRBV15	.	CATSRDQARVAFF
TRBV2	.	CASSARLAAYEQYF
TRBV28	.	CASSPSSPNQPQHF
TRBV28	.	CASSPDRVEQPQHF
TRBV5-4	.	CASSLDLAGPANTGELFF
TRBV10-3	.	CAISESGLAGNYEQYF
TRBV5-1	.	CASSSWMASGGGGTEAFF
TRBV29-1	.	CSATGTKYGYTF
TRBV4-2	.	CASSQEGSDTGVTDTQYF
TRBV9	.	CASSVGRGAPQGYTF
TRBV28	.	CASSSVSRDRASEGYTF
TRBV7-2	.	CASSPRQAHYGYTF
TRBV7-2	few	CASSLRETSGNQYF
TRBV27	.	CASSSRTGGLNTEAFF
TRBV10-3	few	CAITASPNQPQHF
TRBV9	many	CASSPGLAETGELFF
TRBV7-9	.	CASSHTSGRAHEQFF
TRBV28	once	CASSPYPGTQGTTEAFF
TRBV28	.	CATSSPTGFNYGYTF
TRBV28	.	CASSSGTGPFYYGYTF
TRBV6-1	.	CASSEVLVTEAFF
TRBV6-1	.	CASSEAGYNQLYGYTF
TRBV7-9	.	CASSPGVRGAYNEQFF
TRBV27	few	CASSLSPRRTEKLFF
TRBV5-1	once	CASSLERGAYNEQFF
TRBV29-1	.	CSVGGLAGFNEQFF
TRBV4-1	.	CASSQEIPQGYSNQPQHF
TRBV2	.	CASGELGYEQYF
TRBV4-2	.	CASSQDGGSGQARTGELFF